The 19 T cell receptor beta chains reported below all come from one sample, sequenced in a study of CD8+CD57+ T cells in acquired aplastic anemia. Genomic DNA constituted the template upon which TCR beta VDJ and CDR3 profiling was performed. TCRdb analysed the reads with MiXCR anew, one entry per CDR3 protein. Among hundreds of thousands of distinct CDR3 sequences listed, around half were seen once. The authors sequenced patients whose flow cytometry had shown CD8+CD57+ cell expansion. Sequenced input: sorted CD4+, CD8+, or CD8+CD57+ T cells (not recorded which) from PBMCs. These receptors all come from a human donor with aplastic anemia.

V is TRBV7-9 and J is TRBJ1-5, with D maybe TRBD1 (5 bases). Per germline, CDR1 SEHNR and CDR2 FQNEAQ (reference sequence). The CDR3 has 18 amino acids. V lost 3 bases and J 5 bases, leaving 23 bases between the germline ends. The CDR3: CASSFGTSGDPMDQPQHF. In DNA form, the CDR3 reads TGTGCCAGCAGCTTTGGGACTAGCGGGGACCCGATGGATCAGCCCCAGCATTTT.

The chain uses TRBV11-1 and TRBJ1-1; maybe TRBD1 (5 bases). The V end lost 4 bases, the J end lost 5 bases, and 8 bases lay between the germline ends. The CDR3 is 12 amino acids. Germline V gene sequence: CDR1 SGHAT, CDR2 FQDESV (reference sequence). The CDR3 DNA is TGTGCCAGCAGCTACAGGAGGACTGAAGCTTTCTTT. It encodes CASSYRRTEAFF.

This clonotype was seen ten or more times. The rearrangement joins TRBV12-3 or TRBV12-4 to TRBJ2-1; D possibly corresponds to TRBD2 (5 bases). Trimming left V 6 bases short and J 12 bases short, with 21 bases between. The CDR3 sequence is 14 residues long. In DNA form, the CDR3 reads TGTGCCAGCAGCTGGGGAGTGTCGGCCTGGGGGCAGTTCTTC. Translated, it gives CASSWGVSAWGQFF.

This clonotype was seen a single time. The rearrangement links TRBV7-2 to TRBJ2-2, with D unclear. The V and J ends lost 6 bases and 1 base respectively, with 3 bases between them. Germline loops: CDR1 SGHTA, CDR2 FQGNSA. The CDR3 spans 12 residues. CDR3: CASRVNTGELFF. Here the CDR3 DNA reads TGTGCCAGCAGGGTGAACACCGGGGAGCTGTTTTTT.

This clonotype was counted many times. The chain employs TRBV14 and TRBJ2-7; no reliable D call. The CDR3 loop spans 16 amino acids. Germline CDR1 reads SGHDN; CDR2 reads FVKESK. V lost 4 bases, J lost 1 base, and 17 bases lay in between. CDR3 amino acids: CASSLRGSPDSYEQYF. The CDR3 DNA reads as TGTGCCAGCAGCCTCCGAGGCTCGCCAGATTCCTACGAGCAGTACTTC.

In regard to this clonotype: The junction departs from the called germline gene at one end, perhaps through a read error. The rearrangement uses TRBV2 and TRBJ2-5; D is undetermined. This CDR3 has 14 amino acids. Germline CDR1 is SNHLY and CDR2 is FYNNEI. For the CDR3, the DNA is TGTGCCGGCAGGTATCCAGATATGCGGGAGACCCAGTACTTC. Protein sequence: CAGRYPDMRETQYF. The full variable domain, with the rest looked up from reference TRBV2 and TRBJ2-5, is EPEVTQTPSHQVTQMGQEVILRCVPISNHLYFYWYRQILGQKVEFLVSFYNNEISEKSEIFDDQFSVERPDGSNFTLKIRSTKLEDSAMYFCAGRYPDMRETQYFGPGTRLLVL.

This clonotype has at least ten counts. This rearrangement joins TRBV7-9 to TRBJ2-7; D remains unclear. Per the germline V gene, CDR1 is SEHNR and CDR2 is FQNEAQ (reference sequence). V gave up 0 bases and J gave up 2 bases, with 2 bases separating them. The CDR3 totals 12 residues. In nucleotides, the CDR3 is TGTGCCAGCAGCTTAGCAACCTACGAGCAGTACTTC. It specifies CASSLATYEQYF. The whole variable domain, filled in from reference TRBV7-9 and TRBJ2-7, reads DTGVSQNPRHKITKRGQNVTFRCDPISEHNRLYWYRQTLGQGPEFLTYFQNEAQLEKSRLLSDRFSAERPKGSFSTLEIQRTEQGDSAMYLCASSLATYEQYFGPGTRLTVT.

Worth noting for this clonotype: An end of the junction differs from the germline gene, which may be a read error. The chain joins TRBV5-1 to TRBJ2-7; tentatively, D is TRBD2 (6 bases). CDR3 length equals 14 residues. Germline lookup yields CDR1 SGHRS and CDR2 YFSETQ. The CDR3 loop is CASSPDGGIYEQYF. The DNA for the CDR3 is TGTGCCAGCAGCCCGGATGGAGGGATCTACGAGCAGTACTTC. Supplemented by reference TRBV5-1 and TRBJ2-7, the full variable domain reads KAGVTQTPRYLIKTRGQQVTLSCSPISGHRSVSWYQQTPGQGLQFLFEYFSETQRNKGNFPGRFSGRQFSNSRSEMNVSTLELGDSALYLCASSPDGGIYEQYFGPGTRLTVT.

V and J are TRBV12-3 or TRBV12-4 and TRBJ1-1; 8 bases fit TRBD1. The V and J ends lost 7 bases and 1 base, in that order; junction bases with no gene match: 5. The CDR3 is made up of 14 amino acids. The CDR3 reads CASTPTGENTEAFF. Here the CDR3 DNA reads TGTGCCAGCACCCCGACAGGGGAGAACACTGAAGCTTTCTTT.

The CDR3 bases are TGTGCCATCAGTGGAGGGGGCGACTATGGCTACACCTTC. This translates into CAISGGGDYGYTF. The V and J genes are TRBV10-3 and TRBJ1-2; TRBD1 agrees at 7 bases. The CDR3 totals 13 residues. Germline loops: CDR1 ENHRY, CDR2 SYGVKD. With V trimmed by 4 bases and J by 3 bases, 2 bases remained unmatched.

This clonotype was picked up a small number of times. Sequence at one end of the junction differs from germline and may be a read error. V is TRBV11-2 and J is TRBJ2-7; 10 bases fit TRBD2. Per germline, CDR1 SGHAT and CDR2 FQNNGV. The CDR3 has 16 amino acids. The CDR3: CASSLLTSGDSYEQHF. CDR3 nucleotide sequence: TGTGCCAGCAGCTTGCTTACTAGCGGGGACTCCTACGAGCAGCACTTC.

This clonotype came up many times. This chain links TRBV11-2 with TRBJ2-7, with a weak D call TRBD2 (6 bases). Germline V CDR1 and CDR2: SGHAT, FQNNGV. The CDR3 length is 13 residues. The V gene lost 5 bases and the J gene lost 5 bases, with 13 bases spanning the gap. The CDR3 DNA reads TGTGCCAGCAGCGCCCATACGGGGGACGAGCAGTACTTC. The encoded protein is CASSAHTGDEQYF.

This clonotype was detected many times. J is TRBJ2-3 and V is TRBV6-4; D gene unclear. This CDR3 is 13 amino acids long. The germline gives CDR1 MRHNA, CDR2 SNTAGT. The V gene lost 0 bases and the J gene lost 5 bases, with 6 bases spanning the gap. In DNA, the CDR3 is TGTGCCAGCAGTGACTCGATTGGAGATACGCAGTATTTT. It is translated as CASSDSIGDTQYF.

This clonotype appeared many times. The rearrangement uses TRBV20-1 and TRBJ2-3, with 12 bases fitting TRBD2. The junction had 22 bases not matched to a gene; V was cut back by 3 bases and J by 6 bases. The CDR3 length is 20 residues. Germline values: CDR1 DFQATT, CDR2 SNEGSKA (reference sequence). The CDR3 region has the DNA TGCAGTGCTAGGGGGGTACCCGATCGTTCTAGCGGGGGGGCGGGCGATACGCAGTATTTT. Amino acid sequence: CSARGVPDRSSGGAGDTQYF.

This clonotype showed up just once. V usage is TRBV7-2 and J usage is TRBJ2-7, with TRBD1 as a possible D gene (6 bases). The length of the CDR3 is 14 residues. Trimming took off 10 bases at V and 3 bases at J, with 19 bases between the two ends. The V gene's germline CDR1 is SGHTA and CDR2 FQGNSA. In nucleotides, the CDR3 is TGTGCCAACAACTCCACGACAGGAGACTACGAGCAGTACTTC. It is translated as CANNSTTGDYEQYF.

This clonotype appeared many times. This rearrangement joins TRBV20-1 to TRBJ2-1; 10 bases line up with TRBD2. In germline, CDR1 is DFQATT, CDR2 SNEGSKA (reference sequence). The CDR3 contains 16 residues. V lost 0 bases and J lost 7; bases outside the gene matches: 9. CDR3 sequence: CSARDWLAGADNEQFF. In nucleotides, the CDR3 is TGCAGTGCTAGAGATTGGCTAGCGGGAGCTGATAATGAGCAGTTCTTC.

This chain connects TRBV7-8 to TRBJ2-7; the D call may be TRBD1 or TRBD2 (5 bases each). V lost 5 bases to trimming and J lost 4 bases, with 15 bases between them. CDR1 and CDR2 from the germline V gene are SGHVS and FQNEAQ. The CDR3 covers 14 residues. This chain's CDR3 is CASSVRDGAYEQYF. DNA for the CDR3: TGTGCCAGCAGCGTGAGAGACGGGGCTTACGAGCAGTACTTC.

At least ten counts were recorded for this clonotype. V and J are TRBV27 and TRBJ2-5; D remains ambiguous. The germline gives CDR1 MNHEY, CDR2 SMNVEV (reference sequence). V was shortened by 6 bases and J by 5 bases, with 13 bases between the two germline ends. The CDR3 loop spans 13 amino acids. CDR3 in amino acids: CASRSGVIETQYF. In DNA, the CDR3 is TGTGCCAGCAGAAGTGGAGTCATTGAGACCCAGTACTTC.

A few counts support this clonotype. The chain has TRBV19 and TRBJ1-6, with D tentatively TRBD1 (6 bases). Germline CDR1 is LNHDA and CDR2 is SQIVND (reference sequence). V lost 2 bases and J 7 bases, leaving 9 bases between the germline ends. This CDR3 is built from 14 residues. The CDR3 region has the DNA TGTGCCAGTAGTATACGGGACACCAATTCACCCCTCCACTTT. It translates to CASSIRDTNSPLHF.